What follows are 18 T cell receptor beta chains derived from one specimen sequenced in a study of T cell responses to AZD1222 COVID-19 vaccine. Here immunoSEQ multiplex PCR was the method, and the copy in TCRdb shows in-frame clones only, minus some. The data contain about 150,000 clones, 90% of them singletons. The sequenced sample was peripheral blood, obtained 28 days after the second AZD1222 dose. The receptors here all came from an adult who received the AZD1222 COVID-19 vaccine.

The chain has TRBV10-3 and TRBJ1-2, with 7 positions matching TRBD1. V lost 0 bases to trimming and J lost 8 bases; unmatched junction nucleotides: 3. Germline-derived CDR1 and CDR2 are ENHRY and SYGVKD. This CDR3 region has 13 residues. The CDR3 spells CAISESGQTGYTF. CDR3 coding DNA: TGTGCCATCAGTGAGTCGGGACAGACAGGCTACACCTTC.

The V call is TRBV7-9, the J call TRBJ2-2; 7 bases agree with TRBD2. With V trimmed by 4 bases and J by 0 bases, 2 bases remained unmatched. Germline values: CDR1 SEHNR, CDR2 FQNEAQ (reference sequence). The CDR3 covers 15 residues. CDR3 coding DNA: TGTGCCAGCAGCTGGACTAGAACGAACACCGGGGAGCTGTTTTTT. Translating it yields CASSWTRTNTGELFF.

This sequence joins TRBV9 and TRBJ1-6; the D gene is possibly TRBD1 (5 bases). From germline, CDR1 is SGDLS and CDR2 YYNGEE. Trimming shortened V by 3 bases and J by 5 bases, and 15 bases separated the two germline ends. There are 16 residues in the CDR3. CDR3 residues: CASSAGGALDNSPLHF. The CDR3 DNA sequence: TGTGCCAGCAGCGCTGGAGGGGCACTTGATAATTCACCCCTCCACTTT. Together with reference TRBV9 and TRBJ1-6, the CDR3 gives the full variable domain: DSGVTQTPKHLITATGQRVTLRCSPRSGDLSVYWYQQSLDQGLQFLIQYYNGEERAKGNILERFSAQQFPDLHSELNLSSLELGDSALYFCASSAGGALDNSPLHFGNGTRLTVT.

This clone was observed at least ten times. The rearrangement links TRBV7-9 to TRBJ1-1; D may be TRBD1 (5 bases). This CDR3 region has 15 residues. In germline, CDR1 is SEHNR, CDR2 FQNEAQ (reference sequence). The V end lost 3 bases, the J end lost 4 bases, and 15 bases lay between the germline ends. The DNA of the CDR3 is TGTGCCAGCAGCTTTGGAGAAGCCGACAGCACTGAAGCTTTCTTT. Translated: CASSFGEADSTEAFF.

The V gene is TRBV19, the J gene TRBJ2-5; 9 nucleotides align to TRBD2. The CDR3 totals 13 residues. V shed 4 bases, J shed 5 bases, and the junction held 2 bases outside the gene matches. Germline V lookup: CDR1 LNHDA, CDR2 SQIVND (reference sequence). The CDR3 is CASSTGTSETQYF. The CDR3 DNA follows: TGTGCCAGTAGTACCGGGACTAGCGAGACCCAGTACTTC.

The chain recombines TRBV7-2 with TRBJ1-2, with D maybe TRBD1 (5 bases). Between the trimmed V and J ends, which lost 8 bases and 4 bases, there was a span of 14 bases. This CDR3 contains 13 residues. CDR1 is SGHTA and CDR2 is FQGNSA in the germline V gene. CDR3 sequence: CASGYQRGYGYTF. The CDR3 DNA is TGTGCCAGCGGCTACCAAAGGGGCTATGGCTACACCTTC. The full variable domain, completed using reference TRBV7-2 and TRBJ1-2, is GAGVSQSPSNKVTEKGKDVELRCDPISGHTALYWYRQSLGQGLEFLIYFQGNSAPDKSGLPSDRFSAERTGGSVSTLTIQRTQQEDSAVYLCASGYQRGYGYTFGSGTRLTVV.

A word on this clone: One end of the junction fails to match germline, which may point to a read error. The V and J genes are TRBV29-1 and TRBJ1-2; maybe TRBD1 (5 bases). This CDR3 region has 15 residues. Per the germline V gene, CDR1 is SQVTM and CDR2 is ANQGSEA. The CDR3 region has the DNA TGCAGCGTTTCCCCGAAGGGGCACGCTAATTATGGCTACACCTTC. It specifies CSVSPKGHANYGYTF. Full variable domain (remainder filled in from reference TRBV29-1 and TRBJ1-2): SAVISQKPSRDICQRGTSLTIQCQVDSQVTMMFWYRQQPGQSLTLIATANQGSEATYESGFVIDKFPISRPNLTFSTLTVSNMSPEDSSIYLCSVSPKGHANYGYTFGSGTRLTVV.

The CDR3 spells CASSIEPTNTEAFF. The CDR3 DNA reads TGTGCCAGTAGTATAGAACCAACGAACACTGAAGCTTTCTTT. The chain carries TRBV19 and TRBJ1-1; unclear D gene. This CDR3 region has 14 residues. V was clipped by 0 bases and J by 1 base, with 6 bases between them. CDR1 is LNHDA, CDR2 SQIVND, per germline (reference sequence).

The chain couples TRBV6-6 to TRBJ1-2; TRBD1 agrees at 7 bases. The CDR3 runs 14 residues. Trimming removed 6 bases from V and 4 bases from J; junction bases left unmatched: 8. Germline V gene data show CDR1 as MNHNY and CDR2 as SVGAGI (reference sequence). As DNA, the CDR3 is TGTGCCAGCAGCAACAGGGGTGTGATCTATGGCTACACCTTC. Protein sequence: CASSNRGVIYGYTF.

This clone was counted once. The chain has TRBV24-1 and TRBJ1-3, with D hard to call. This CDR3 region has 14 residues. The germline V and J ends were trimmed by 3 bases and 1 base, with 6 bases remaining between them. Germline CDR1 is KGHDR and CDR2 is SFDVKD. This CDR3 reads CATSDPSSGNTIYF. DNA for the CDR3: TGTGCCACCAGTGATCCTTCATCTGGAAACACCATATATTTT.

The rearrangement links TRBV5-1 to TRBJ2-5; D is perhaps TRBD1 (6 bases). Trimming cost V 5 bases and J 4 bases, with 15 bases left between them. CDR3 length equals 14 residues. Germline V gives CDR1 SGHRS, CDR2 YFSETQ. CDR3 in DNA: TGCGCCAGCAGTACAGGGATCCAGCGAGAGACCCAGTACTTC. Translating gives CASSTGIQRETQYF.

CDR3 nucleotides: TGTGCCAGCAGCTTAGAGGGAAGGGGCGGCTACACCTTC. Its protein is CASSLEGRGGYTF. V and J are TRBV7-2 and TRBJ1-2, with TRBD1 as a possible D gene (5 bases). Trimming shortened V by 1 base and J by 8 bases, and 11 bases separated the two germline ends. Germline V gene lookup returns CDR1 SGHTA and CDR2 FQGNSA. This CDR3 comprises 13 residues. Full variable domain (missing parts from reference TRBV7-2 and TRBJ1-2): GAGVSQSPSNKVTEKGKDVELRCDPISGHTALYWYRQSLGQGLEFLIYFQGNSAPDKSGLPSDRFSAERTGGSVSTLTIQRTQQEDSAVYLCASSLEGRGGYTFGSGTRLTVV.

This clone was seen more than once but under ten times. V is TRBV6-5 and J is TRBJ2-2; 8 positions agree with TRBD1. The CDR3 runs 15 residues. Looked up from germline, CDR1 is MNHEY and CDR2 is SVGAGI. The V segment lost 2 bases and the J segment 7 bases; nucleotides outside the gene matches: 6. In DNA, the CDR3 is TGTGCCAGCAGTTACCGGCAGGGGGCAATCGGGGAGCTGTTTTTT. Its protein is CASSYRQGAIGELFF.

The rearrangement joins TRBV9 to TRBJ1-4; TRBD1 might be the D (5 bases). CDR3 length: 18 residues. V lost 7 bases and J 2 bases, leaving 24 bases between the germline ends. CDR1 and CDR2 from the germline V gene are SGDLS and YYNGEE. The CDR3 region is CASGRDEGGARTNEKLFF. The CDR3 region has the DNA TGTGCCAGCGGACGGGACGAAGGAGGGGCTAGGACTAATGAAAAACTGTTTTTT.

In DNA form, the CDR3 reads TGCGCCAGCAGCTTGGACAGTTCTTCACCCCTCCACTTT. Protein sequence: CASSLDSSSPLHF. The rearrangement links TRBV5-1 to TRBJ1-6, with D uncertain. CDR3 length: 13 amino acids. V shed 0 bases and J shed 9 bases, with 7 bases lying between them. The V gene's germline CDR1 is SGHRS and CDR2 YFSETQ. Together with reference TRBV5-1 and TRBJ1-6, the CDR3 gives the full variable domain: KAGVTQTPRYLIKTRGQQVTLSCSPISGHRSVSWYQQTPGQGLQFLFEYFSETQRNKGNFPGRFSGRQFSNSRSEMNVSTLELGDSALYLCASSLDSSSPLHFGNGTRLTVT.

For the CDR3, the DNA is TGTGCCAGCAGTGAACGGAGCCAGGTCTATAATTCACCCCTCCACTTT. Translated: CASSERSQVYNSPLHF. The rearrangement joins TRBV6-1 to TRBJ1-6; D remains ambiguous. Germline V gene sequence: CDR1 MNHNS, CDR2 SASEGT. V shed 2 bases and J shed 3 bases, with 11 bases lying between them. The CDR3 has 16 residues.

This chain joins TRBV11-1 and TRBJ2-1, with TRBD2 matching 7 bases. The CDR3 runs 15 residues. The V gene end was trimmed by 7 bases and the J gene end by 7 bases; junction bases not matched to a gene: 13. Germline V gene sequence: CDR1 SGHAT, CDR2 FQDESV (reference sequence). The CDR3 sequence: CASTHRREAGNEQFF. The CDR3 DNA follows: TGTGCCAGCACCCACCGTCGGGAGGCGGGGAATGAGCAGTTCTTC.

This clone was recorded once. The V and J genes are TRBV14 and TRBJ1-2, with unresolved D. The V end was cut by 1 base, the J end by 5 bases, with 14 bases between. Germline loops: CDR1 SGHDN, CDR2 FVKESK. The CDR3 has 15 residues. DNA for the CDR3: TGTGCCAGCAGCCAAGGGAACAGTGCTGTTTATGGCTACACCTTC. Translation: CASSQGNSAVYGYTF.